The 21 T cell receptor beta chains below were found in one sample sequenced in a study of identical twins. TCRdb re-analysed the 5' RACE reads in MiXCR, keeping a single row per CDR3 protein. There are hundreds of thousands of distinct CDR3 sequences in the sample; 9% to 15% occur only once, and about 1.6% lies in the top ten. This same sample was also taken into another study, of yellow fever vaccine responses in identical twins.

Source material: PBMCs. Every receptor here comes from a woman aged 18-29 years in good health.

This clonotype occurred many times. This sequence joins TRBV9 and TRBJ2-1; D may correspond to TRBD1 or TRBD2 (5 bases each). Deletions cut 4 bases from V and 2 bases from J, with 19 bases between. CDR3 length equals 17 residues. The germline CDR1 and CDR2 sequences are SGDLS and YYNGEE. The CDR3 sequence is CASSPLMGTLPYNEQFF. As DNA, the CDR3 is TGTGCCAGCAGCCCTCTGATGGGGACCTTACCCTACAATGAGCAGTTCTTC.

This chain connects TRBV10-2 to TRBJ2-1, with TRBD2 matching over 10 bases. Germline CDR1 is WSHSY and CDR2 is SAAADI. The CDR3 contains 12 residues. The junction had 2 bases not matched to a gene; V was cut back by 10 bases and J by 5 bases. CDR3 DNA sequence: TGCGCCACCCTAGCGGGGGACAATGAGCAGTTCTTC. It specifies CATLAGDNEQFF.

In its sample, this clonotype was seen many times. The chain recombines TRBV12-3 or TRBV12-4 with TRBJ2-1; TRBD1 aligns across 9 bases. Trimming cost V 6 bases and J 3 bases; bases outside gene matches: 6. This CDR3 region has 15 residues. Here the CDR3 DNA reads TGTGCCAGCAGCGATCGGGACAGGGTCTACAATGAGCAGTTCTTC. Its protein is CASSDRDRVYNEQFF.

This clonotype has only a few counts. The chain employs TRBV7-8 and TRBJ2-7; 8 bases map to TRBD2. V was clipped by 1 base and J by 3 bases; unmatched bases: 11. Looked up from germline, CDR1 is SGHVS and CDR2 is FQNEAQ. The CDR3 runs 17 residues. CDR3 in amino acids: CASSLEGRASGFYEQYF. The CDR3 DNA follows: TGTGCCAGCAGCTTAGAGGGTAGGGCTAGCGGGTTCTACGAGCAGTACTTC.

This clonotype was picked up a small number of times. This CDR3 is CATSDPGSEHFF. In DNA form, the CDR3 reads TGTGCCACCAGTGACCCCGGCTCCGAACATTTCTTC. The V and J genes are TRBV24-1 and TRBJ2-1; no firm D call. The CDR3 runs to 12 residues. V shed 4 bases and J shed 16 bases, with 16 bases lying between them. The germline V gene has CDR1 KGHDR and CDR2 SFDVKD.

This clonotype has a count of ten or more. V and J are TRBV4-2 and TRBJ2-1; D remains unclear. This CDR3 spans 15 amino acids. Trimming took off 1 base at V and 0 bases at J, with 7 bases between the two ends. Germline CDR1 reads LGHNA; CDR2 reads YNFKEQ. Here the CDR3 reads CASSQAVSSYNEQFF. The CDR3 DNA follows: TGTGCCAGCAGCCAAGCCGTTTCCTCCTACAATGAGCAGTTCTTC.

This clonotype occurred a few times. The V and J genes are TRBV10-3 and TRBJ2-5; 9 bases align to TRBD1. The germline CDR1 and CDR2 sequences are ENHRY and SYGVKD. The CDR3 contains 13 residues. V lost 7 bases and J lost 5; bases outside the gene matches: 5. The CDR3 sequence is CAITRDRAETQYF. In DNA, the CDR3 is TGTGCCATCACCAGGGACAGGGCTGAGACCCAGTACTTC.

This clonotype occurred a few times. The gene calls are TRBV29-1 and TRBJ1-5; 9 nucleotides align to TRBD1. Trimming cost V 4 bases and J 3 bases; bases outside gene matches: 4. CDR3 length equals 14 residues. Germline CDR1 reads SQVTM; CDR2 reads ANQGSEA. The CDR3 bases are TGCAGCGTTGGGACAGGGGAGGCCAATCAGCCCCAGCATTTT. Amino acid sequence: CSVGTGEANQPQHF.

This chain uses TRBV20-1 with TRBJ2-1; TRBD2 matches at 8 bases. The CDR3 is 14 residues long. Germline-derived CDR1 and CDR2 are DFQATT and SNEGSKA (reference sequence). After removal of 6 bases from V and 1 base from J, the junction contained 5 bases not matched to a gene. In DNA form, the CDR3 reads TGCAGTGCCAGCCAGCGGGGGTCCTACAATGAGCAGTTCTTC. Protein: CSASQRGSYNEQFF.

This clonotype was detected once. The chain recombines TRBV5-1 with TRBJ2-1, with D perhaps TRBD1 or TRBD2 (6 bases each). The CDR3 extends over 16 amino acids. In germline, CDR1 is SGHRS, CDR2 YFSETQ. V was clipped by 4 bases and J by 1 base, with 15 bases between them. CDR3 sequence reads: CASSPEGGTSYNEQFF. The DNA of the CDR3 is TGCGCCAGCAGCCCCGAGGGCGGGACATCCTACAATGAGCAGTTCTTC.

This clonotype was seen at least ten times. V gene TRBV20-1 combines with J gene TRBJ2-1; TRBD2 agrees at 15 bases. Germline V gene data show CDR1 as DFQATT and CDR2 as SNEGSKA (reference sequence). Trimming cost V 0 bases and J 9 bases; bases outside gene matches: 3. CDR3 size: 15 residues. Here the CDR3 reads CSARDWGLAGGEQFF. CDR3 DNA: TGCAGTGCTAGAGATTGGGGACTAGCGGGAGGTGAGCAGTTCTTC.

The chain couples TRBV5-1 to TRBJ2-5, with a tentative D call TRBD2 (6 bases). CDR1 is SGHRS, CDR2 YFSETQ, per germline. The ends were cut back, 0 bases at V and 4 bases at J, with 19 bases in the middle. The CDR3 has 17 amino acids. CDR3 sequence reads: CASSLVPTRLVRETQYF. CDR3 DNA: TGCGCCAGCAGCTTGGTTCCGACTAGATTAGTCAGAGAGACCCAGTACTTC.

V usage is TRBV12-3 or TRBV12-4 and J usage is TRBJ2-7; D gene ambiguous. The CDR3 spans 12 residues. The CDR3 sequence: CASRGSAYEQSV. CDR3 nucleotide sequence: TGTGCCAGCAGAGGAAGCGCGTACGAGCAGTCGGTC.

The rearrangement links TRBV20-1 to TRBJ2-1; TRBD2 might be the D (5 bases). The CDR3 is 12 residues long. The V end lost 6 bases, the J end lost 5 bases, and 11 bases lay between the germline ends. Germline loops: CDR1 DFQATT, CDR2 SNEGSKA (reference sequence). CDR3 protein: CSAPDYDNEQFF. As DNA, the CDR3 is TGCAGTGCCCCCGACTACGACAATGAGCAGTTCTTC.

The table lists this clonotype with many counts. The chain employs TRBV28 and TRBJ2-1, with no clear D. Trimming stripped 2 bases from V and 0 bases from J, with 8 bases between. This CDR3 has 15 residues. From germline, CDR1 is MDHEN and CDR2 SYDVKM. The CDR3 sequence: CASSLVPSSYNEQFF. In DNA form, the CDR3 reads TGTGCCAGCAGTTTAGTACCTAGCTCCTACAATGAGCAGTTCTTC. Variable domain in full (rest from reference TRBV28 and TRBJ2-1): DVKVTQSSRYLVKRTGEKVFLECVQDMDHENMFWYRQDPGLGLRLIYFSYDVKMKEKGDIPEGYSVSREKKERFSLILESASTNQTSMYLCASSLVPSSYNEQFFGPGTRLTVL.

The chain recombines TRBV25-1 with TRBJ2-5, with TRBD2 matching 12 bases. There are 15 residues in the CDR3. Germline CDR1 is MGHDK and CDR2 is SYGVNS. V shed 4 bases, J shed 5 bases, and the junction held 5 bases outside the gene matches. CDR3 amino acids: CASSGRLAGDETQYF. For the CDR3, the DNA is TGTGCCAGCAGTGGGCGACTAGCGGGAGACGAGACCCAGTACTTC.

The chain uses TRBV20-1 and TRBJ1-1, with unresolved D. Trimming left V 4 bases short and J 0 bases short, with 9 bases between. The length of the CDR3 is 13 residues. The germline gives CDR1 DFQATT, CDR2 SNEGSKA (reference sequence). The CDR3 nucleotides are TGCAGTGCTATCCGGCACATGAACACTGAAGCTTTCTTT. It specifies CSAIRHMNTEAFF.

The V gene is TRBV20-1, the J gene TRBJ2-3, with 7 bases lining up with TRBD2. The CDR3 loop spans 15 amino acids. From germline, CDR1 is DFQATT and CDR2 SNEGSKA (reference sequence). With 0 bases clipped from V and 6 bases from J, the junction kept 9 bases outside the gene matches. CDR3 region: CSAREASGGRDTQYF. CDR3 DNA sequence: TGCAGTGCTAGAGAGGCTAGCGGCGGTCGGGATACGCAGTATTTT.

The J gene is TRBJ2-1, the V gene TRBV11-2, with TRBD2 matching 11 bases. V dropped 5 bases and J dropped 5; count of bases not matched to a gene: 8. The CDR3 is 16 residues long. Germline V gene sequence: CDR1 SGHAT, CDR2 FQNNGV. The CDR3 region is CASSAYTSGGHNEQFF. The CDR3, as DNA: TGTGCCAGCAGCGCGTATACTAGCGGGGGACACAATGAGCAGTTCTTC.

In this sample, this clonotype turned up a few times. The V and J genes are TRBV7-9 and TRBJ2-1; D is unclear. The CDR3 is 14 residues long. Trimming shortened V by 1 base and J by 12 bases, and 16 bases separated the two germline ends. Germline V CDR1 and CDR2: SEHNR, FQNEAQ (reference sequence). For the CDR3, the DNA is TGTGCCAGCAGCTTAGACCGCCAGCCCGAATCGCAGTTCTTC. Its protein product is CASSLDRQPESQFF. Variable domain in full (rest from reference TRBV7-9 and TRBJ2-1): DTGVSQNPRHKITKRGQNVTFRCDPISEHNRLYWYRQTLGQGPEFLTYFQNEAQLEKSRLLSDRFSAERPKGSFSTLEIQRTEQGDSAMYLCASSLDRQPESQFFGPGTRLTVL.

This clonotype was detected a few times. The chain carries TRBV15 and TRBJ2-7, with D possibly being TRBD2 (5 bases). The V and J ends lost 0 bases and 6 bases respectively, with 12 bases between them. Germline CDR1 and CDR2: LNHNV and YYDKDF (reference sequence). The CDR3 has 14 residues. The CDR3 coding sequence is TGTGCCACCAGCAGAGATTGGCTAGCATTCGAGCAGTACTTC. This gives the protein CATSRDWLAFEQYF. Complete variable domain (other parts from reference TRBV15 and TRBJ2-7): DAMVIQNPRYQVTQFGKPVTLSCSQTLNHNVMYWYQQKSSQAPKLLFHYYDKDFNNEADTPDNFQSRRPNTSFCFLDIRSPGLGDTAMYLCATSRDWLAFEQYFGPGTRLTVT.